This TCR beta chain derives from a study of T cell responses to AZD1222 COVID-19 vaccine. CDR1 and CDR2 from the germline V gene are MNHEY and SMNVEV (reference sequence). This CDR3 has 13 residues. After removal of 3 bases from V and 5 bases from J, the junction contained 0 bases not matched to a gene. Clones were read by immunoSEQ multiplex PCR, and TCRdb kept only the in-frame ones, dropping some. Among more than 250,000 clones, 93% were seen once, and the ten largest hold roughly 0.5%. This TCR was recovered from an adult in good health. This specimen was peripheral blood, taken on day 0 of AZD1222 vaccination. The V gene is TRBV27, the J gene TRBJ2-2; TRBD1 aligns across 7 bases. The CDR3 protein is CASSFRGTGELFF. The DNA for the CDR3 is TGTGCCAGCAGTTTCAGGGGGACCGGGGAGCTGTTTTTT.